This record covers a single TCR beta chain. The data originate from a study of T cells in tuberculosis. The overall study: Sequenced TCRs come from CD1B-GMM tetramer-binding T cells.

The ends lost 6 bases at V and 5 bases at J; junction bases unmatched: 6. CDR1 and CDR2 (germline): MNHNS, SASEGT. CDR3 length: 14 amino acids. The repertoire was sequenced with immunoSEQ multiplex PCR; TCRdb's copy has only in-frame clones and lacks some. The sample yields some 60,000 clones, 81% seen once. Thawed, overnight-rested PBMC were stained with GMM-loaded CD1B tetramer, viability dye and anti-CD3, then sorted. C32 glucose monomycolate from Rhodococcus equi was loaded onto the CD1B tetramers. The sequence was collected from an adult woman with latent tuberculosis. Sequencing was carried out using CD1b-GMM tetramer-negative cells sorted from PBMCs. The genes are TRBV6-1 and TRBJ1-4, with 7 bases fitting TRBD1. The CDR3 protein is CASSRPGGNEKLFF. The CDR3 DNA reads TGTGCCAGCAGCCGACCAGGGGGGAATGAAAAACTGTTTTTT.